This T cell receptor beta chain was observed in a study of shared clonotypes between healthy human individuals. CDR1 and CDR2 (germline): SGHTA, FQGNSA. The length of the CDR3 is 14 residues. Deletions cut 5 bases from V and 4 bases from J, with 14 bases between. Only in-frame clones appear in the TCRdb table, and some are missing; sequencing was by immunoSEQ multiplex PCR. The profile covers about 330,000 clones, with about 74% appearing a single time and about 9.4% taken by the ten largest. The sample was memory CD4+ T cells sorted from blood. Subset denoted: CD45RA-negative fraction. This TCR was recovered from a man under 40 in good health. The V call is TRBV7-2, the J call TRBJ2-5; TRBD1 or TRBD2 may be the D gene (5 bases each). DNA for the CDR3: TGTGCCAGCAGCGGGGGAAGGCAGCGAGAGACCCAGTACTTC. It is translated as CASSGGRQRETQYF.